Below are 28 T cell receptor beta chains sequenced from a single sample in a study of CD8+ T cells in alopecia areata. Following RNA extraction, reverse transcription yielded cDNA that acted as the sequencing template. Here immunoSEQ multiplex PCR was the method, and the copy in TCRdb shows in-frame clones only, minus some. Of 150,000 to 200,000 clones in the sample, around three fifths were seen once. As to treatment: oral pan-JAK inhibitor, 5-10 mg twice daily. The specimen comprised CD4+ T cells sorted from blood, sampled at week 24, from a patient treated with tofacitinib. The receptors originated from a human donor with alopecia areata.

The J gene is TRBJ1-2, the V gene TRBV29-1, with D possibly matching TRBD1 (6 bases). The V and J ends lost 4 bases and 8 bases respectively, with 17 bases between them. CDR1 and CDR2 from the germline V gene are SQVTM and ANQGSEA. The CDR3 contains 13 residues. CDR3 sequence (DNA): TGCAGCGTTGCCCGGGGACAACTCGAGGGCTACACCTTC. This translates into CSVARGQLEGYTF.

V and J are TRBV30 and TRBJ1-5, with TRBD1 matching 7 bases. Germline V gene sequence: CDR1 GTSNPN, CDR2 SVGIG (reference sequence). The V segment lost 5 bases and the J segment 6 bases; nucleotides outside the gene matches: 7. The CDR3 is 13 residues long. CDR3 DNA sequence: TGTGCCTGGGACAGGGTTCGGGCTCAGCCCCAGCATTTT. This gives the protein CAWDRVRAQPQHF. The complete variable domain, with remaining parts taken from reference TRBV30 and TRBJ1-5, reads SQTIHQWPATLVQPVGSPLSLECTVEGTSNPNLYWYRQAAGRGLQLLFYSVGIGQISSEVPQNLSASRPQDRQFILSSKKLLLSDSGFYLCAWDRVRAQPQHFGDGTRLSIL.

The chain is built from TRBV30 and TRBJ1-2, with 9 bases lining up with TRBD1. Germline trimming cut 3 bases from V and 8 bases from J; bases unmatched to any gene: 7. Germline CDR1 and CDR2: GTSNPN and SVGIG (reference sequence). This CDR3 region has 13 residues. This CDR3 reads CAWSQQGAKGYTF. CDR3 nucleotide sequence: TGTGCCTGGAGCCAACAGGGGGCGAAAGGCTACACCTTC.

The chain uses TRBV30 and TRBJ2-5, with TRBD1 as a possible D gene (6 bases). V was clipped by 2 bases and J by 7 bases, with 14 bases between them. The CDR3 runs 13 residues. The germline CDR1 and CDR2 sequences are GTSNPN and SVGIG (reference sequence). In DNA form, the CDR3 reads TGTGCCTGGAGTCCTGGGGGCGCTGGGACCCAGTACTTC. Protein: CAWSPGGAGTQYF.

This chain links TRBV4-1 with TRBJ2-3; 7 bases are shared with TRBD2. There are 14 residues in the CDR3. The V segment lost 3 bases and the J segment 15 bases; nucleotides outside the gene matches: 15. Germline V gives CDR1 MGHRA, CDR2 YSYEKL. CDR3: CASSHRLAFPPVYF. DNA of the CDR3: TGCGCCAGCAGCCACCGACTAGCTTTCCCACCCGTATATTTT.

This clone was picked up a small number of times. The chain carries TRBV6-6 and TRBJ2-3; TRBD2 matches 10 bases. The germline V gene encodes CDR1 MNHNY and CDR2 SVGAGI (reference sequence). CDR3 length: 15 residues. The V and J ends lost 5 bases and 2 bases, in that order; junction bases with no gene match: 4. CDR3 amino acids: CASSNLAGATDTQYF. The CDR3 DNA follows: TGTGCCAGCAGTAACCTAGCGGGGGCCACAGATACGCAGTATTTT.

The chain carries TRBV30 and TRBJ2-1, with 14 positions matching TRBD2. The germline gives CDR1 GTSNPN, CDR2 SVGIG (reference sequence). Losses at the gene ends were 1 base for V and 8 bases for J; bases not matched to a gene: 1. The CDR3 runs 14 residues. In DNA form, the CDR3 reads TGTGCCTGGAGTGGACTAGCGGGGGGGCATGAGCAGTTCTTC. This encodes CAWSGLAGGHEQFF.

The chain uses TRBV6-1 and TRBJ2-7; weak D call: TRBD1 (6 bases). This CDR3 has 15 amino acids. Germline CDR1 is MNHNS and CDR2 is SASEGT. Trimming cost V 6 bases and J 7 bases, with 22 bases left between them. The CDR3 loop reads CASSTRPVGRGEQYF. In nucleotides, the CDR3 is TGTGCCAGCAGCACCCGTCCCGTTGGCAGGGGTGAGCAGTACTTC.

The V call is TRBV6-5, the J call TRBJ1-1; the match to TRBD1 covers 8 bases. The germline gives CDR1 MNHEY, CDR2 SVGAGI. This CDR3 is built from 11 residues. V lost 5 bases and J lost 12; bases outside the gene matches: 5. The CDR3 protein is CASSEQGGTFF. The CDR3 DNA reads TGTGCCAGCAGTGAACAGGGGGGAACTTTCTTT.

CDR3 protein: CASSWGELNTEAFF. As DNA, the CDR3 is TGTGCCAGCAGCTGGGGGGAGCTGAACACTGAAGCTTTCTTT. V and J are TRBV5-6 and TRBJ1-1; TRBD1 is a possible D gene (5 bases). CDR3 length: 14 residues. Trimming removed 3 bases at V and 0 bases at J, with 9 bases between. CDR1 and CDR2 from the germline V gene are SGHDT and YYEEEE.

This chain connects TRBV29-1 to TRBJ2-2, with D possibly being TRBD1 (6 bases). Looked up from germline, CDR1 is SQVTM and CDR2 is ANQGSEA. The CDR3 extends over 14 amino acids. V was cut by 7 bases and J by 4 bases, with 16 bases left in between. The CDR3 nucleotides are TGCAGCGGTGGACAACTAGGGGGCACCGGGGAGCTGTTTTTT. Residues: CSGGQLGGTGELFF.

J is TRBJ2-2 and V is TRBV4-3; D remains ambiguous. V dropped 3 bases and J dropped 6 bases, with 17 bases sitting between them. The germline CDR1 and CDR2 sequences are LGHNA and YSLEER. This CDR3 has 16 amino acids. CDR3 sequence reads: CASSQTTGARAGELFF. The CDR3 coding sequence is TGCGCCAGCAGCCAGACGACCGGAGCGCGAGCCGGGGAGCTGTTTTTT.

The chain employs TRBV19 and TRBJ1-2; TRBD1 is a possible D gene (5 bases). This CDR3 has 14 amino acids. Trimming cost V 1 base and J 8 bases, with 14 bases left between them. From germline, CDR1 is LNHDA and CDR2 SQIVND (reference sequence). For the CDR3, the DNA is TGTGCCAGTAGTATAGGGGGGGACCCCCTAGGCTACACCTTC. This gives the protein CASSIGGDPLGYTF.

This clone was recorded once. This same CDR3 is encoded by further DNA sequences in the sample. The chain recombines TRBV29-1 with TRBJ1-1; D possibly corresponds to TRBD1 (6 bases). This CDR3 region has 12 residues. Germline V gives CDR1 SQVTM, CDR2 ANQGSEA. Trimming shortened V by 2 bases and J by 4 bases, and 8 bases separated the two germline ends. The CDR3 protein is CSVERGATEAFF. CDR3 nucleotides: TGCAGCGTTGAAAGGGGGGCCACTGAAGCTTTCTTT.

The chain has TRBV5-1 and TRBJ1-6; D unresolved. In germline, CDR1 is SGHRS, CDR2 YFSETQ. This CDR3 contains 14 residues. The V and J ends lost 0 bases and 7 bases respectively, with 8 bases between them. In DNA, the CDR3 is TGCGCCAGCAGCTTGGTAGGGCAGAATTCACCCCTCCACTTT. It codes for CASSLVGQNSPLHF.

The rearrangement links TRBV29-1 to TRBJ2-6, with D unclear. This CDR3 is built from 15 residues. The germline CDR1 and CDR2 sequences are SQVTM and ANQGSEA. V was clipped by 6 bases and J by 4 bases, with 16 bases between them. This chain's CDR3 is CSVGRWGEGANVLTF. As DNA, the CDR3 is TGCAGCGTCGGGCGATGGGGTGAGGGGGCCAACGTCCTGACTTTC.

This chain connects TRBV30 to TRBJ2-3; the D is unclear. The CDR3 consists of 12 residues. Germline CDR1 GTSNPN, CDR2 SVGIG (reference sequence). V gave up 2 bases and J gave up 6 bases, with 9 bases separating them. Here the CDR3 reads CAWSILTDTQYF. The CDR3 region has the DNA TGTGCCTGGAGTATTCTGACGGATACGCAGTATTTT.

The CDR3: CSVGGRGTEAFF. In nucleotides, the CDR3 is TGCAGCGTTGGGGGCCGAGGCACTGAAGCTTTCTTT. The V gene is TRBV29-1, the J gene TRBJ1-1, with D tentatively TRBD1 (5 bases). The CDR3 has 12 residues. Trimming stripped 4 bases from V and 4 bases from J, with 10 bases between. Germline V gene sequence: CDR1 SQVTM, CDR2 ANQGSEA.

The DNA for the CDR3 is TGCAGCGTTGTGTTCGGAACCCTAAATCAGCCCCAGCATTTT. Residues: CSVVFGTLNQPQHF. The rearrangement joins TRBV29-1 to TRBJ1-5; D unclear. The length of the CDR3 is 14 residues. The germline gives CDR1 SQVTM, CDR2 ANQGSEA. Trimming took off 4 bases at V and 4 bases at J, with 14 bases between the two ends.

The sample holds a few counts of this clone. The chain carries TRBV25-1 and TRBJ1-4, with D perhaps TRBD1 (5 bases). The CDR3 sequence is 15 residues long. V was trimmed by 8 bases and J by 8 bases, leaving 21 bases between them. Germline assignment: CDR1 MGHDK and CDR2 SYGVNS. The CDR3 DNA reads TGTGCCAGCTCTGAACCCGGGGGGGTGGACGAAAAACTGTTTTTT. This sequence encodes CASSEPGGVDEKLFF.

This chain joins TRBV5-1 and TRBJ2-7; no definite D call. CDR1 SGHRS and CDR2 YFSETQ come from the germline V gene. The CDR3 runs to 15 residues. V lost 0 bases and J lost 5, with 15 bases in between. The CDR3 DNA reads as TGCGCCAGCAGCTTGGAGGCGGTACCCTTGGACGAGCAGTACTTC. It translates to CASSLEAVPLDEQYF.

The V gene is TRBV30, the J gene TRBJ2-3; no clear D. Trimming took off 1 base at V and 4 bases at J, with 3 bases between the two ends. The CDR3 contains 11 residues. Germline-derived CDR1 and CDR2 are GTSNPN and SVGIG (reference sequence). CDR3: CAWSGPDTQYF. The CDR3 DNA is TGTGCCTGGAGTGGGCCAGATACGCAGTATTTT.

The CDR3 protein is CASDWQGSYNSPLHF. The CDR3 nucleotides are TGTGCCTCGGACTGGCAGGGTTCCTATAATTCACCCCTCCACTTT. The chain has TRBV30 and TRBJ1-6, with a weak D call TRBD1 (5 bases). The CDR3 spans 15 residues. The germline CDR1 and CDR2 sequences are GTSNPN and SVGIG (reference sequence). Between the trimmed V and J ends, which lost 7 bases and 1 base, there was a span of 14 bases.

The chain carries TRBV7-9 and TRBJ1-2, with 7 positions matching TRBD1. With V trimmed by 5 bases and J by 9 bases, 9 bases remained unmatched. The CDR3 has 13 amino acids. Germline CDR1 reads SEHNR; CDR2 reads FQNEAQ (reference sequence). In DNA form, the CDR3 reads TGTGCCAGCAGCATTGAGGACAGGTTAAGCTACACCTTC. Amino acids: CASSIEDRLSYTF.

The V call is TRBV15, the J call TRBJ1-1; D unclear. The CDR3 is 15 amino acids. Trimming removed 0 bases from V and 1 base from J, with 9 bases in between. The germline V gene has CDR1 LNHNV and CDR2 YYDKDF (reference sequence). The CDR3 loop is CATSREVAGNTEAFF. The CDR3 nucleotides read TGTGCCACCAGCAGAGAAGTGGCCGGGAACACTGAAGCTTTCTTT.

V is TRBV29-1 and J is TRBJ1-4; D ambiguous. V lost 4 bases, J lost 1 base, and 7 bases lay in between. The CDR3 contains 13 residues. Germline V gives CDR1 SQVTM, CDR2 ANQGSEA. In DNA form, the CDR3 reads TGCAGCGTTGGTGCGCAAACTAATGAAAAACTGTTTTTT. Its translation: CSVGAQTNEKLFF.

The chain couples TRBV19 to TRBJ2-7; D not certain. Trimming left V 5 bases short and J 2 bases short, with 13 bases between. This CDR3 has 14 residues. In germline, CDR1 is LNHDA, CDR2 SQIVND (reference sequence). The CDR3 sequence: CASSWTQTPYEQYF. The CDR3 DNA reads TGTGCCAGTAGTTGGACCCAAACCCCCTACGAGCAGTACTTC.

In this sample, this clone is medium-sized. The chain combines TRBV7-9 with TRBJ1-6; no definite D call. Trimming removed 1 base from V and 13 bases from J, with 17 bases in between. This CDR3 spans 15 amino acids. Germline loops: CDR1 SEHNR, CDR2 FQNEAQ (reference sequence). The CDR3 DNA is TGTGCCAGCAGCTTAGACGGTGCAGCTAGGAGCCCCCTCCACTTT. Translation gives CASSLDGAARSPLHF.